The text below deals with one T cell receptor (beta chain). Its target is unknown. Naive and memory CD4+ T cell DNA was deep-sequenced without culture. Clones were sequenced by immunoSEQ multiplex PCR, and TCRdb holds only the in-frame ones, with some missing. The repertoire holds about 60,000 clones, with 92% as singletons. The data are from a study of CD4 T cells in relation to SARS-CoV-2 and coronaviruses. Study findings and constraints: No donor gave both pre-pandemic and post-infection samples.

Source material: naive CD4+ T cells from PBMCs. The subset denotes: naive CD4+ T cells isolated by negative enrichment. The receptor comes from an adult with COVID-19.

The CDR3 loop reads CASSPAGAGALTEQFF. DNA of the CDR3: TGTGCCAGCAGCCCCGCGGGTGCGGGAGCCCTCACCGAGCAGTTCTTC. The chain couples TRBV7-9 to TRBJ2-1; TRBD2 agrees at 7 bases. The germline gives CDR1 SEHNR, CDR2 FQNEAQ (reference sequence). The CDR3 runs 16 residues. V lost 5 bases to trimming and J lost 10 bases; unmatched junction nucleotides: 17.